This T cell receptor (beta chain) originates from a study of shared clonotypes between healthy human individuals. General study results and limits: A limitation of the genetic and exposure-history diversity represented arose from few donors.

This clone was counted between two and nine times. Its antigen is undetermined. Samples underwent the assay at deep level. Method: immunoSEQ multiplex PCR; TCRdb's copy keeps in-frame clones and lacks some. This sample carries fewer than 850,000 clones, about nine tenths of them seen once, and the ten largest clones take 34%. The source is a man younger than 30 in good health. Some clones in this sample may be carry-over from other donors' samples. The specimen was memory CD8+ T cells from PBMCs. Specified subset: CD45RO+ cells pooled with CCR7-negative TemRA cells.

CDR3 in amino acids: CASSQRGVTLNTEAFF. CDR3 nucleotides: TGTGCCAGCAGCCAGAGGGGGGTCACTTTGAACACTGAAGCTTTCTTT. This chain connects TRBV4-2 to TRBJ1-1, with a weak D call TRBD1 (6 bases). Trimming took 3 bases from V and 0 from J, leaving 14 bases between them. Germline assignment: CDR1 LGHNA and CDR2 YNFKEQ. This CDR3 contains 16 residues.